These 28 T cell receptor beta chains came from one sample sequenced in a study of blood T cells in healthy people across ages. PCR was performed a second time for about 7 to 11 cycles using a sample-barcoded 5' primer and a J-beta primer mix. TCRdb reanalysed the 5' RACE reads using MiXCR and keeps one entry per CDR3 protein. The profile shows 1.2 million to 1.5 million distinct CDR3 sequences, 35% to 45% of them singletons. Sample: blood. These receptors all stem from a woman under 30 in good health.

The chain is built from TRBV7-3 and TRBJ1-4; D perhaps matches TRBD1 (5 bases). V was trimmed by 5 bases and J by 3 bases, leaving 13 bases between them. Germline CDR1 reads SGHTA; CDR2 reads FQGTGA. The CDR3 is 15 residues long. Here the CDR3 DNA reads TGTGCCAGCAGCCTATCGGGGGGGTCTAATGAAAAACTGTTTTTT. Its protein is CASSLSGGSNEKLFF.

The CDR3 spells CSVEGDKTYEQYF. CDR3 DNA sequence: TGCAGCGTTGAAGGGGACAAGACCTACGAGCAGTACTTC. The chain employs TRBV29-1 and TRBJ2-4, with D maybe TRBD1 (6 bases). The end of the DNA is better explained by TRBJ2-7, so the J call may be wrong. Per the germline V gene, CDR1 is SQVTM and CDR2 is ANQGSEA. CDR3 length equals 13 residues.

This clonotype was seen repeatedly, ten times or more. The genes are TRBV5-1 and TRBJ1-5, with D tentatively TRBD1 (5 bases). CDR3 length equals 15 residues. Germline CDR1 and CDR2: SGHRS and YFSETQ. Trimming shortened V by 0 bases and J by 0 bases, and 7 bases separated the two germline ends. This CDR3 reads CASSLVGDSNQPQHF. The CDR3 bases are TGCGCCAGCAGCTTGGTAGGGGATAGCAATCAGCCCCAGCATTTT. The variable domain in full, completed from reference TRBV5-1 and TRBJ1-5, reads KAGVTQTPRYLIKTRGQQVTLSCSPISGHRSVSWYQQTPGQGLQFLFEYFSETQRNKGNFPGRFSGRQFSNSRSEMNVSTLELGDSALYLCASSLVGDSNQPQHFGDGTRLSIL.

This sequence joins TRBV12-3 or TRBV12-4 and TRBJ2-7; D ambiguous. Trimming removed 8 bases at V and 4 bases at J, with 21 bases between. There are 15 residues in the CDR3. The CDR3 here is CASGVRGEDPYEQYF. The DNA of the CDR3 is TGTGCCAGCGGAGTGCGTGGGGAAGATCCTTACGAGCAGTACTTC.

The chain employs TRBV10-3 and TRBJ2-3; D possibly corresponds to TRBD1 (6 bases). The V gene's germline CDR1 is ENHRY and CDR2 SYGVKD. The CDR3 runs to 14 residues. V lost 8 bases to trimming and J lost 1 base, with 13 bases between them. The CDR3 reads CAILTGPGTDTQYF. As DNA, the CDR3 is TGTGCCATCCTCACAGGGCCGGGCACAGATACGCAGTATTTT.

The chain recombines TRBV20-1 with TRBJ1-1; TRBD1 matches at 11 bases. Germline V gives CDR1 DFQATT, CDR2 SNEGSKA (reference sequence). This CDR3 has 16 amino acids. The J segment lost 1 base and the V segment lost 0 bases, leaving 4 bases of the junction unmatched. The chain's CDR3 is CSARDLGQGANTEAFF. CDR3 DNA sequence: TGCAGTGCTAGAGACCTAGGACAGGGGGCGAACACTGAAGCTTTCTTT.

The V call is TRBV27, the J call TRBJ1-1; D remains ambiguous. Germline assignment: CDR1 MNHEY and CDR2 SMNVEV (reference sequence). V was clipped by 3 bases and J by 11 bases, with 19 bases between them. The CDR3 length is 14 residues. The CDR3 loop reads CASSFAGSNTEAFF. As DNA, the CDR3 is TGTGCCAGCAGTTTCGCCGGGTCAAACACCGAGGCTTTCTTT.

The CDR3: CATSRGGAGGGHEQFF. The CDR3 DNA reads TGTGCCACCAGCAGAGGGGGAGCGGGAGGTGGGCATGAGCAGTTCTTC. This chain connects TRBV15 to TRBJ2-1, with 9 bases matching TRBD2. This CDR3 spans 16 amino acids. Germline trimming cut 1 base from V and 8 bases from J; bases unmatched to any gene: 9. Germline V gives CDR1 LNHNV, CDR2 YYDKDF (reference sequence).

V and J are TRBV20-1 and TRBJ1-2; TRBD1 aligns across 9 bases. The CDR3 loop spans 15 amino acids. Germline V CDR1 and CDR2: DFQATT, SNEGSKA (reference sequence). Losses at the gene ends were 3 bases for V and 3 bases for J; bases not matched to a gene: 8. CDR3 coding DNA: TGCAGTGCTAGCCCGATACGGGACAGGGACTATGGCTACACCTTC. It is translated as CSASPIRDRDYGYTF.

Here the CDR3 reads CATSRDGGVNEQFF. CDR3 nucleotides: TGTGCCACCAGCAGAGATGGAGGGGTGAATGAGCAGTTCTTC. This chain links TRBV15 with TRBJ2-1; possible D gene TRBD2, 6 bases. There are 14 residues in the CDR3. The V end lost 0 bases, the J end lost 7 bases, and 10 bases lay between the germline ends. Germline assignment: CDR1 LNHNV and CDR2 YYDKDF (reference sequence).

V usage is TRBV15 and J usage is TRBJ2-3, with 9 bases matching TRBD2. Germline V gene lookup returns CDR1 LNHNV and CDR2 YYDKDF (reference sequence). CDR3 length: 16 residues. Germline trimming cut 0 bases from V and 2 bases from J; bases unmatched to any gene: 3. CDR3 bases: TGTGCCACCAGCAGAGATGGGACTAGCCCCACAGATACGCAGTATTTT. Amino acids: CATSRDGTSPTDTQYF. The full variable domain, in which reference TRBV15 and TRBJ2-3 provide the parts outside the CDR3, is DAMVIQNPRYQVTQFGKPVTLSCSQTLNHNVMYWYQQKSSQAPKLLFHYYDKDFNNEADTPDNFQSRRPNTSFCFLDIRSPGLGDTAMYLCATSRDGTSPTDTQYFGPGTRLTVL.

V and J are TRBV29-1 and TRBJ1-2; no definite D call. Germline V gene lookup returns CDR1 SQVTM and CDR2 ANQGSEA. The V end lost 5 bases, the J end lost 0 bases, and 10 bases lay between the germline ends. This CDR3 has 13 residues. This CDR3 is CSVWGLANYGYTF. Here the CDR3 DNA reads TGCAGCGTTTGGGGTCTAGCTAACTATGGCTACACCTTC. Full variable domain (missing parts from reference TRBV29-1 and TRBJ1-2): SAVISQKPSRDICQRGTSLTIQCQVDSQVTMMFWYRQQPGQSLTLIATANQGSEATYESGFVIDKFPISRPNLTFSTLTVSNMSPEDSSIYLCSVWGLANYGYTFGSGTRLTVV.

This CDR3 reads CSARKPGLAGGNPDTQYF. For the CDR3, the DNA is TGCAGTGCTAGAAAACCGGGACTAGCGGGAGGCAACCCAGATACGCAGTATTTT. The V and J genes are TRBV20-1 and TRBJ2-3, with 15 bases aligning to TRBD2. The V gene's germline CDR1 is DFQATT and CDR2 SNEGSKA (reference sequence). The CDR3 length is 18 residues. The J segment lost 4 bases and the V segment lost 2 bases, leaving 10 bases of the junction unmatched.

This chain connects TRBV20-1 to TRBJ2-2; 10 bases line up with TRBD2. V lost 3 bases, J lost 1 base, and 8 bases stayed unmatched. This CDR3 has 17 amino acids. Germline V gene lookup returns CDR1 DFQATT and CDR2 SNEGSKA (reference sequence). DNA for the CDR3: TGCAGTGCTAGGGGCTTCGTAGCGGGGGGGAACACCGGGGAGCTGTTTTTT. Translated: CSARGFVAGGNTGELFF.

The chain carries TRBV20-1 and TRBJ1-1; 8 bases agree with TRBD1. CDR3 length: 13 residues. V lost 6 bases, J lost 6 bases, and 9 bases stayed unmatched. The germline V gene encodes CDR1 DFQATT and CDR2 SNEGSKA (reference sequence). CDR3 in amino acids: CSAPTGGNAEAFF. As DNA, the CDR3 is TGCAGTGCGCCCACAGGGGGAAACGCTGAAGCTTTCTTT.

The chain carries TRBV14 and TRBJ2-5, with D perhaps TRBD1 or TRBD2 (7 bases each). Germline V gene sequence: CDR1 SGHDN, CDR2 FVKESK. V was cut by 5 bases and J by 11 bases, with 18 bases left in between. The CDR3 consists of 13 residues. The CDR3 region is CASSKQQGREQYF. CDR3 nucleotides: TGTGCCAGCAGCAAACAACAGGGGCGGGAGCAGTACTTC.

This chain connects TRBV6-6 to TRBJ2-3; tentatively, D is TRBD1 (7 bases). This CDR3 has 15 amino acids. Between the trimmed V and J ends, which lost 5 bases and 10 bases, there was a span of 22 bases. Germline lookup yields CDR1 MNHNY and CDR2 SVGAGI (reference sequence). The CDR3 spells CASSRRDSLTGAQYF. In nucleotides, the CDR3 is TGTGCCAGCAGTCGGAGGGACAGCCTCACAGGGGCGCAGTATTTT.

This clonotype appeared many times. The V gene is TRBV29-1, the J gene TRBJ2-1; 7 bases agree with TRBD2. The CDR3 is made up of 13 amino acids. V was pared by 5 bases and J by 6 bases, with 7 bases of the junction left unmatched. The V gene's germline CDR1 is SQVTM and CDR2 ANQGSEA. The CDR3 nucleotides read TGCAGCGTTTCGGCTAGCGGACTCAATGAGCAGTTCTTC. Protein product: CSVSASGLNEQFF.

The chain's CDR3 is CASRTIGTGDYEQYF. CDR3 DNA sequence: TGTGCCAGCAGGACTATAGGGACAGGGGACTACGAGCAGTACTTC. This chain links TRBV6-6 with TRBJ2-7; TRBD1 aligns across 10 bases. The germline gives CDR1 MNHNY, CDR2 SVGAGI (reference sequence). This CDR3 is 15 amino acids long. V gave up 6 bases and J gave up 3 bases; unmatched junction bases: 8.

This clonotype was observed at least ten times. The V call is TRBV29-1, the J call TRBJ2-7, with 8 bases aligning to TRBD1. With 7 bases clipped from V and 2 bases from J, the junction kept 4 bases outside the gene matches. CDR3 length: 12 amino acids. Germline V gives CDR1 SQVTM, CDR2 ANQGSEA. The CDR3 sequence is CSGGTGAYEQYF. The CDR3, as DNA: TGCAGCGGGGGGACAGGTGCCTACGAGCAGTACTTC.

The V gene is TRBV27, the J gene TRBJ2-7; 7 bases map to TRBD1. Germline CDR1 and CDR2: MNHEY and SMNVEV (reference sequence). This CDR3 has 17 amino acids. V lost 4 bases, J lost 3 bases, and 15 bases stayed unmatched. CDR3 DNA: TGTGCCAGCAGTTCGATTAGTCTGTGGGGACAGAACTACGAGCAGTACTTC. It yields the protein CASSSISLWGQNYEQYF.

In nucleotides, the CDR3 is TGCAGTGCCAGTAGCGGGGGGGCCCGCACAGATACGCAGTATTTT. Amino acids: CSASSGGARTDTQYF. J is TRBJ2-3 and V is TRBV20-1; 11 bases are a match to TRBD2. There are 15 residues in the CDR3. CDR1 is DFQATT, CDR2 SNEGSKA, per germline (reference sequence). J gave up 1 base and V 6 bases, and 6 bases lay outside the gene matches.

V is TRBV4-1 and J is TRBJ1-5; D call uncertain. Trimming took off 2 bases at V and 0 bases at J, with 5 bases between the two ends. Germline values: CDR1 MGHRA, CDR2 YSYEKL. This CDR3 has 14 amino acids. The CDR3 loop reads CASSQYDSNQPQHF. CDR3 nucleotides: TGCGCCAGCAGCCAATACGATAGCAATCAGCCCCAGCATTTT.

The sample holds a few counts of this clonotype. This chain uses TRBV7-6 with TRBJ2-1; 9 nucleotides line up with TRBD2. The CDR3 totals 16 residues. Germline V gene lookup returns CDR1 SGHVS and CDR2 FNYEAQ. The junction had 8 bases not matched to a gene; V was cut back by 1 base and J by 7 bases. CDR3 region: CASSLESSGNKNEQFF. The DNA for the CDR3 is TGTGCCAGCAGCTTAGAGTCTAGCGGGAATAAAAATGAGCAGTTCTTC.

This sequence joins TRBV29-1 and TRBJ1-5; weak D call: TRBD1 (6 bases). CDR1 and CDR2 from the germline V gene are SQVTM and ANQGSEA. Trimming shortened V by 5 bases and J by 2 bases, and 13 bases separated the two germline ends. The CDR3 runs 14 residues. The CDR3 nucleotides read TGCAGCGTTAAACAGGGACGGGGCAATCAGCCCCAGCATTTT. It encodes CSVKQGRGNQPQHF.

The chain links TRBV4-1 to TRBJ2-4; possible D gene TRBD2, 6 bases. V was pared by 2 bases and J by 13 bases, with 27 bases between. The CDR3 covers 17 residues. Germline V gene lookup returns CDR1 MGHRA and CDR2 YSYEKL. CDR3 sequence: CASSQSLSGVVPGDQYF. DNA of the CDR3: TGCGCCAGCAGCCAATCCCTATCGGGCGTAGTCCCGGGGGACCAGTACTTC.

The chain couples TRBV20-1 to TRBJ1-1; a possible D gene is TRBD1 (5 bases). The CDR3 extends over 15 amino acids. V was clipped by 6 bases and J by 3 bases, with 20 bases between them. In germline, CDR1 is DFQATT, CDR2 SNEGSKA (reference sequence). CDR3 DNA: TGCAGTGCCCCGACAGCCAGTCCATTCGACACTGAAGCTTTCTTT. This gives the protein CSAPTASPFDTEAFF.

This chain links TRBV27 with TRBJ2-3; tentatively, D is TRBD2 (6 bases). The CDR3 spans 13 residues. The germline V gene has CDR1 MNHEY and CDR2 SMNVEV (reference sequence). The V end lost 9 bases, the J end lost 6 bases, and 16 bases lay between the germline ends. This chain's CDR3 is CASKGLLWDTQYF. Written as DNA, the CDR3 is TGTGCCAGTAAGGGACTCCTTTGGGATACGCAGTATTTT.